The text below deals with one T cell receptor beta chain. These data are taken from a study of T cells expressing NK-cell markers. Study information: Among eight sequenced donors, seven carried HCMV seropositivity while one was seronegative.

The CDR3 contains 14 residues. Per germline, CDR1 SQVTM and CDR2 ANQGSEA. Following a re-call of the 5' RACE reads, TCRdb has one entry per CDR3 protein and lacks DNA. The sample has roughly 430,000 distinct CDR3 sequences. This TCR derives from a woman aged 18-69 years in good health. Source material: blood T cells: a sorted CD56 or NKG2C T cell subset, CD4+ or CD8+ T cells, or bulk PBMC T cells (not recorded which). The chain couples TRBV29-1 to TRBJ2-7; the D call from TCRdb, TRBD2, cannot be confirmed without DNA. The CDR3 sequence is CSVYGGTRGYEQYF.